One sample yielded the 11 T cell receptor beta chains listed below, sequenced in a study of blood T cell repertoires in COVID-19. Sequencing used immunoSEQ multiplex PCR; TCRdb keeps in-frame clones, though not all of them. The table shows 150,000 or so clones, with approximately 80% occurring only once. Material: peripheral blood. The origin of the receptors is a human donor in a cohort sampled during active COVID-19.

The V gene is TRBV28, the J gene TRBJ1-1, with no clear D. Deletions cut 8 bases from V and 2 bases from J, with 15 bases between. From germline, CDR1 is MDHEN and CDR2 SYDVKM. The CDR3 has 14 residues. The CDR3 DNA reads as TGTGCCAGCTCATACACCCAGCGAAACACTGAAGCTTTCTTT. Protein: CASSYTQRNTEAFF.

As for this clone: This same CDR3 is encoded by further DNA sequences in the sample. The chain recombines TRBV7-2 with TRBJ1-2; 8 bases are a match to TRBD1. Trimming removed 2 bases from V and 7 bases from J; junction bases left unmatched: 6. Germline V gene sequence: CDR1 SGHTA, CDR2 FQGNSA. The CDR3 length is 14 residues. This CDR3 is CASSLFRGQGGYTF. The CDR3 nucleotides are TGTGCCAGCAGCTTATTCAGGGGGCAAGGTGGCTACACCTTC.

This clone showed up just a few times. This chain links TRBV10-3 with TRBJ1-1, with D possibly matching TRBD1 (6 bases). This CDR3 has 14 residues. V shed 6 bases and J shed 1 base, with 12 bases lying between them. Germline values: CDR1 ENHRY, CDR2 SYGVKD. CDR3 sequence (DNA): TGTGCCATCAGCGAACAGGGTCCGAACACTGAAGCTTTCTTT. It translates to CAISEQGPNTEAFF.

The chain uses TRBV9 and TRBJ1-2; 7 bases fit TRBD1. The germline gives CDR1 SGDLS, CDR2 YYNGEE. The CDR3 length is 13 residues. With 0 bases clipped from V and 7 bases from J, the junction kept 3 bases outside the gene matches. CDR3 sequence: CASSVGGGVGYTF. CDR3 nucleotide sequence: TGTGCCAGCAGCGTAGGAGGGGGCGTTGGCTACACCTTC. The entire variable domain, with the rest obtained from reference TRBV9 and TRBJ1-2, is as follows: DSGVTQTPKHLITATGQRVTLRCSPRSGDLSVYWYQQSLDQGLQFLIQYYNGEERAKGNILERFSAQQFPDLHSELNLSSLELGDSALYFCASSVGGGVGYTFGSGTRLTVV.

The chain combines TRBV2 with TRBJ2-1, with 12 bases fitting TRBD2. V shed 6 bases and J 8 bases; nucleotides not matched to a gene: 11. Looked up from germline, CDR1 is SNHLY and CDR2 is FYNNEI. The CDR3 runs 16 residues. The CDR3 DNA follows: TGTGCCAGCAGCCCGGCAACTAGCGGGGGGTACGATGAGCAGTTCTTC. The encoded protein is CASSPATSGGYDEQFF.

J is TRBJ1-1 and V is TRBV9; 9 nucleotides match TRBD1. The CDR3 sequence is 15 residues long. CDR1 and CDR2 (germline): SGDLS, YYNGEE. Germline trimming cut 3 bases from V and 5 bases from J; bases unmatched to any gene: 8. DNA of the CDR3: TGTGCCAGCAGCGGGTACAGGGGGCGAGGGACTGAAGCTTTCTTT. Translated, it gives CASSGYRGRGTEAFF.

J is TRBJ2-5 and V is TRBV7-2; D is perhaps TRBD1 (6 bases). Germline V gene sequence: CDR1 SGHTA, CDR2 FQGNSA. Trimming cost V 3 bases and J 2 bases, with 16 bases left between them. This CDR3 comprises 16 residues. The chain's CDR3 is CASSLAGAHGQETQYF. Written as DNA, the CDR3 is TGTGCCAGCAGCTTGGCAGGGGCGCACGGACAAGAGACCCAGTACTTC.

This clone was recorded only once. The chain couples TRBV20-1 to TRBJ2-3; TRBD2 matches 9 bases. J gave up 5 bases and V 3 bases, and 3 bases lay outside the gene matches. Germline values: CDR1 DFQATT, CDR2 SNEGSKA (reference sequence). The CDR3 is 13 amino acids. In DNA form, the CDR3 reads TGCAGTGCTAGTGCGGGAGGGAAAGATACGCAGTATTTT. This gives the protein CSASAGGKDTQYF.

This sequence joins TRBV7-2 and TRBJ2-5, with TRBD2 identical over 7 bases. Germline values: CDR1 SGHTA, CDR2 FQGNSA. Trimming at V came to 1 base and at J to 2 bases, leaving 4 bases not matched to a gene. CDR3 length equals 15 residues. The CDR3, as DNA: TGTGCCAGCAGCTTAGGTGGGCGGGGGCAAGAGACCCAGTACTTC. This translates into CASSLGGRGQETQYF.

This rearrangement joins TRBV5-4 to TRBJ2-6; perhaps TRBD1 as D (6 bases). The length of the CDR3 is 15 residues. V was cut by 7 bases and J by 0 bases, with 11 bases left in between. Germline V gene lookup returns CDR1 SGHNT and CDR2 YYREEE (reference sequence). Written as DNA, the CDR3 is TGTGCCAGCGCAACAGGGCTCTCTGGGGCCAACGTCCTGACTTTC. Translated, it gives CASATGLSGANVLTF.

V gene TRBV10-3 combines with J gene TRBJ2-3, with 7 positions matching TRBD2. Per germline, CDR1 ENHRY and CDR2 SYGVKD. CDR3 size: 14 residues. V lost 6 bases, J lost 3 bases, and 6 bases stayed unmatched. Here the CDR3 DNA reads TGTGCCATCAGGGCGGGAGTAGTAACAGATACGCAGTATTTT. Protein product: CAIRAGVVTDTQYF.